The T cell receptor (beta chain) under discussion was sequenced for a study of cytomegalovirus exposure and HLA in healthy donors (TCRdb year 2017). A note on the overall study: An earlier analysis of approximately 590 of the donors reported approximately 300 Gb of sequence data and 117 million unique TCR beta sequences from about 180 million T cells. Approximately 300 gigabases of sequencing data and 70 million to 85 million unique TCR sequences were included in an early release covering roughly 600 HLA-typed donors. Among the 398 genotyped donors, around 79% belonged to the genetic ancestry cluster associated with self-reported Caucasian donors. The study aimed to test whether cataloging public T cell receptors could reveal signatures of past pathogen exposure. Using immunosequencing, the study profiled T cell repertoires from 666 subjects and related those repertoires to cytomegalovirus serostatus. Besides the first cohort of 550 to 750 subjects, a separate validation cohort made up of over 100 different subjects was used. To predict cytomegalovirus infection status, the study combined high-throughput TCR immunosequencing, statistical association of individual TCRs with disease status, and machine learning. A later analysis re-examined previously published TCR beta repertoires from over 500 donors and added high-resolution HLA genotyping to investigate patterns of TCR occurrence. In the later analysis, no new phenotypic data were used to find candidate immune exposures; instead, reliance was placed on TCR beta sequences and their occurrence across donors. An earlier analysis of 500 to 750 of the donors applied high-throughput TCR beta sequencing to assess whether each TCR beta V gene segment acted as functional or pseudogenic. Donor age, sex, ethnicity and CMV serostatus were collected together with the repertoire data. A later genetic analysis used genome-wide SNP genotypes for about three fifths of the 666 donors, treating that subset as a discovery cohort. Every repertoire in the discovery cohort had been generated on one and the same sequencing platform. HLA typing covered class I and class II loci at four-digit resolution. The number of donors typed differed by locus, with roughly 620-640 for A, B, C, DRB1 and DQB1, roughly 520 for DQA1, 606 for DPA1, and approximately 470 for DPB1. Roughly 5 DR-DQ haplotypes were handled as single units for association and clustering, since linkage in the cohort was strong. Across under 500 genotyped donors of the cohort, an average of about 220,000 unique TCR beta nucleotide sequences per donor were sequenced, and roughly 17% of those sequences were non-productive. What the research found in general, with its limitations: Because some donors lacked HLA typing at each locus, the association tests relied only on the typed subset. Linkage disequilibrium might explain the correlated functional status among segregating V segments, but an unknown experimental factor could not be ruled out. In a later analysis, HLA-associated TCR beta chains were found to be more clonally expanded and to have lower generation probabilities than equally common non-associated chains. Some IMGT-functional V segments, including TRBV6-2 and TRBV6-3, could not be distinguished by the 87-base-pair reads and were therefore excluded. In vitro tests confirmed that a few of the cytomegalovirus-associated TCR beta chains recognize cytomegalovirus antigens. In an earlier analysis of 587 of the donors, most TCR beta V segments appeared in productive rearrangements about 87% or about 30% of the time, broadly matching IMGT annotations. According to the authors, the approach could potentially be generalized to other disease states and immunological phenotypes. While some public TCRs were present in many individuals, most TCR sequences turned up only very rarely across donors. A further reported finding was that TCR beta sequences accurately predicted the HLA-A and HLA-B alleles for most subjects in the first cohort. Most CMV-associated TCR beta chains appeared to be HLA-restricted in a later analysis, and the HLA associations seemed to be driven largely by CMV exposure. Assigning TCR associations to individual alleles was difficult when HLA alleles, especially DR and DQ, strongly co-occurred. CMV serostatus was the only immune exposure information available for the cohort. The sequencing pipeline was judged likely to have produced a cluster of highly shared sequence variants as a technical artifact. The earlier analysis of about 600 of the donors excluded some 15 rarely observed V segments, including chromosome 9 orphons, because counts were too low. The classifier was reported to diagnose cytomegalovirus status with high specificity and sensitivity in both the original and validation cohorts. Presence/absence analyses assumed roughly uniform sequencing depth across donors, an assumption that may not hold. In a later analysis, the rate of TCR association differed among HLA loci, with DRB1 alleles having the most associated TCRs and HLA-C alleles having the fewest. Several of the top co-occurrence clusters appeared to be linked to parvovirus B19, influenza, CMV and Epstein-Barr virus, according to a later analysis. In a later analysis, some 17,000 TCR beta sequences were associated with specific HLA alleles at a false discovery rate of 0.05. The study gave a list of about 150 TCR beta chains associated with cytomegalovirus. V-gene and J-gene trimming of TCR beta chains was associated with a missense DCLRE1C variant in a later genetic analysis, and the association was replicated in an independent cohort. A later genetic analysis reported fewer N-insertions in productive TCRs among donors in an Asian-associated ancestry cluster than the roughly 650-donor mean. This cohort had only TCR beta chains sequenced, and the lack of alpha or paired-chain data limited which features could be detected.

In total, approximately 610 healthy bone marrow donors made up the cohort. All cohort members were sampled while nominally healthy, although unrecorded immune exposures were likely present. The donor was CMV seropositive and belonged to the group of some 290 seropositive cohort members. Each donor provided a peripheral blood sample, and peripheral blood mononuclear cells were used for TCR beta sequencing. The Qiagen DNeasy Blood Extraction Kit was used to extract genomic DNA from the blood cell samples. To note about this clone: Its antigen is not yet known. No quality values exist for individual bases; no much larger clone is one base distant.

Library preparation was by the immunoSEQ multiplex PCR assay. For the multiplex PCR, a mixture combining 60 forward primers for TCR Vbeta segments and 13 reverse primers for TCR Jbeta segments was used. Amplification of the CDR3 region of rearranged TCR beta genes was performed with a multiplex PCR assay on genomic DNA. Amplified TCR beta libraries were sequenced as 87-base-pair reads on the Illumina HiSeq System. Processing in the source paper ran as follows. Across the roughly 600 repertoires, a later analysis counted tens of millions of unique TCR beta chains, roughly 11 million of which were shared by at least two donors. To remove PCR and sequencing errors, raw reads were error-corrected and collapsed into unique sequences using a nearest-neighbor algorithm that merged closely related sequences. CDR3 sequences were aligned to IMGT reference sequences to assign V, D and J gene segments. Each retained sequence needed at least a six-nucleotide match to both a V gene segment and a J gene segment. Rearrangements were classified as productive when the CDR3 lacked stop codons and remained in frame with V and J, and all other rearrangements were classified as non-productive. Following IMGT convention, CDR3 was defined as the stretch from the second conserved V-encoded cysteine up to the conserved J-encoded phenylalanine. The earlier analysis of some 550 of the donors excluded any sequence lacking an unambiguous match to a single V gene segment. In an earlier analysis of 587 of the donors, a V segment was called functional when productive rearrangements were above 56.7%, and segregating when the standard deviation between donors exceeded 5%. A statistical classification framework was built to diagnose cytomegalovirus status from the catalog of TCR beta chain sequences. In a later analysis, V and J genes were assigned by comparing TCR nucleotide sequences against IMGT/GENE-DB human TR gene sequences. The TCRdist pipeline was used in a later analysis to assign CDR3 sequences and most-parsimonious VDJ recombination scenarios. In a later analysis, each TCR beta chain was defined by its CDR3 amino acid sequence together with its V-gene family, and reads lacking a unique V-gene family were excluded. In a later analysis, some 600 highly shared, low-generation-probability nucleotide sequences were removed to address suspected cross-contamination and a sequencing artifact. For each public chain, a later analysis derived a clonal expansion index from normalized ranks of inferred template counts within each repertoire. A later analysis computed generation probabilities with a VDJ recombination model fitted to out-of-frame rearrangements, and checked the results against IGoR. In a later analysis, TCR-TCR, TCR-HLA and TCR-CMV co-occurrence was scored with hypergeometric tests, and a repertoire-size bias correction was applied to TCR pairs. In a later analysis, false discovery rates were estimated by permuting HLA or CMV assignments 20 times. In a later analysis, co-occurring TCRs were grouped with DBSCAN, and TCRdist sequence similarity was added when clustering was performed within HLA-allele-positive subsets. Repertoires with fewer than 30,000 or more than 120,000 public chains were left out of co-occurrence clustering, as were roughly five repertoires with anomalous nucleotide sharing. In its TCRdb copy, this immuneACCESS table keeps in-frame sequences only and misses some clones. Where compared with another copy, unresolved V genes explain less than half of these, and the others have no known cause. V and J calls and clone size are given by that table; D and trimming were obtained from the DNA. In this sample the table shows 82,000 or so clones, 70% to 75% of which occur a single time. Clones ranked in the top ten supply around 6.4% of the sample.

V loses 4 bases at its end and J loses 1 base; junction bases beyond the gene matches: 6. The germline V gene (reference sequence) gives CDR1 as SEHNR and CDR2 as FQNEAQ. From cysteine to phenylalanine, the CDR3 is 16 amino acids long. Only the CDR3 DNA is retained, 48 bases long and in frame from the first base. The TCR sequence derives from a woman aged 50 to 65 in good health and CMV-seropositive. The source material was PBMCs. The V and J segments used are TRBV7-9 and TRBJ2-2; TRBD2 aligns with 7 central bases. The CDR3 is CASSSGTTGNTGELFF. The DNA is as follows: TGTGCCAGCAGCTCGGGGACTACCGGGAACACCGGGGAGCTGTTTTTT.